The sequence of this TCR beta chain was determined in a study of tumor-infiltrating lymphocytes in primary liver carcinoma (TCRdb year 2017). Background on the whole study: Roughly five patients with histopathologically diagnosed primary liver carcinoma underwent surgical resection in China between November 2015 and March 2016. Of the five patients, three men and two women aged 30 to 69 years, four had hepatocellular carcinoma and one had combined HCC and intrahepatic cholangiocarcinoma. The tumors of the five patients were staged as T1-T3 N0M0, with maximum diameters ranging from roughly 4.2 to 11 cm. Each sample produced about 3.5 to 7.13 million productive TCRbeta reads, and read depth showed no significant difference between tissue types. For each liver tumor, the study sampled five regions along with adjacent normal tissue and blood, and applied TCRbeta repertoire sequencing, expression microarrays and whole-exome sequencing. TCRbeta repertoire sequencing covered about 35 specimens from 5 patients: some 25 tumor regions, 5 adjacent noncancerous liver tissues and 5 peripheral blood samples. Reproducibility between technical replicate repertoires was high, with correlation coefficients above 0.95 and mean shared-clone rates roughly 0.86.

Starting from around 520 ng total RNA, TCRbeta-specific cDNA was produced by reverse transcription with a constant-region primer and ProtoScript II reverse transcriptase. TCRbeta libraries were built with three nested multiplex PCR rounds, a slightly modified ARM-PCR procedure. Each of the first two PCR rounds ran for approximately 9 cycles and used multiplex TRBV1-TRBV30 forward primers together with a Cbeta reverse primer. Sample barcodes and Illumina adapters were added in a final 25-cycle PCR with Deep VentR polymerase. Before sequencing, amplicons of 200-500 bp were gel-purified using a QIAquick gel extraction kit. The TCRbeta amplicons were sequenced with 250-bp paired-end reads on an Illumina HiSeq 2500. The paper's data handling went like this. Reads were quality-trimmed with Trimmomatic v0.33, and paired reads were merged with FLASH v1.2.11 to recover full CDR3 sequences. V, D and J germline segments were assigned to the rearranged TCRbeta sequences using MiGEC v1.2.1b. Clonotype statistics and Shannon-Wiener diversity indices were calculated with VDJtools v1.0.0. Except for diversity analysis, only each sample's 250 most abundant clonotypes were used in subsequent analyses to reduce sampling bias. TCRdb's own reprocessing of the public reads used fastp at Q25 and MiXCR and kept productive beta chains. Rows with one shared CDR3 protein collapse into an entry with the most common genes and DNA. The authors' filters were not applied to this entry. The sample includes 180,000 or so distinct CDR3 sequences, with less than 65% observed a single time. The top ten clones comprise roughly 76% of the sample.

The paper's findings and limits, for the study overall: The top 250 clones accounted for a significantly greater share of the repertoire in tumors than in blood (p = 0.039). Only the TCR beta chain was sequenced, which likely underestimates true repertoire diversity because unpaired alpha chains were not captured. With just four or five patients in the study, the authors point out that the findings should be validated in a larger study. Consistent with antigen-driven expansion, pairs of tumor regions showed higher repertoire overlap (mean roughly 36%) than either tumor-adjacent pairs (approximately 17%) or tumor-blood pairs (around 14%). Bulk unsorted samples precluded comparing CD4+ and CD8+ T cell repertoires.

RNA from unsorted whole blood was extracted with TRIzol reagent, and germline DNA was obtained with the DNeasy Blood & Tissue kit. Chronic HBV infection was present in the patients, and the patients were treatment-naive at sampling. Around 4 milliliters of peripheral blood were collected into K2EDTA tubes before surgery. Including the terminal cysteine and phenylalanine, the CDR3 comprises 14 residues. The sequence is cut down to CDR3 DNA, 42 bases in frame from base 1. From the germline V gene (reference sequence), CDR1 is SGHAT and CDR2 is FQDESV. This clonotype was counted between two and nine times. This clone's antigen is unknown. One base away lies a much larger clone, so this may be a sequencing read error.

Sequenced sample: peripheral blood. The receptor chain draws on TRBV11-1 and TRBJ2-5; the junction holds 8 bases that match TRBD1. The clonotype comes from a man aged 35 to 55 with primary liver carcinoma and hepatitis B virus infection. For the CDR3, the sequence is CVSSYRGVGETQYF. In nucleotide form, the sequence is TGTGTCAGCAGCTACAGGGGGGTAGGAGAGACCCAGTACTTC.